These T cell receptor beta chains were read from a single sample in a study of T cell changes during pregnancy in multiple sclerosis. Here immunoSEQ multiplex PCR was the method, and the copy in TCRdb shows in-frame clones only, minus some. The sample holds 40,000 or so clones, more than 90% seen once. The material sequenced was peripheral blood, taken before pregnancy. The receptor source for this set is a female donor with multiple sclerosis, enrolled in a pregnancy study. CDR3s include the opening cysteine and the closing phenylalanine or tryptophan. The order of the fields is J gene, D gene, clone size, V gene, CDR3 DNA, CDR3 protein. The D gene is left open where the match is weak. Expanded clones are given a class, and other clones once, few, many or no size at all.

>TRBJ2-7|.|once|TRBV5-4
TGTGCCAGCAGCGGTGGACTGCGGGCCGAGCAGTACTTC
CASSGGLRAEQYF
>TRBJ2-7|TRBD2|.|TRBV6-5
TGTGCCAGCAGTTACTCAGCTAGCGGGGAAGCCTACGAGCAGTACTTC
CASSYSASGEAYEQYF
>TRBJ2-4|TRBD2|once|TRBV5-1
TGCGCCAGCAGCGGAGGGGGGACTAGCTCGTCCAAAAACATTCAGTACTTC
CASSGGGTSSSKNIQYF
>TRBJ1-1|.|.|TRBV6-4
TGTGCCAGCAGTGAGCAGGGGAACACTGAAGCTTTCTTT
CASSEQGNTEAFF
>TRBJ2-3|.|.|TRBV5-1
TGCGCCAGCAGCTCGACTACCCCTAGCACAGATACGCAGTATTTT
CASSSTTPSTDTQYF
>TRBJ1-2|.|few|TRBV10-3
TGTGCCATCAGTGATACAGGGACAAACTATGGCTACACCTTC
CAISDTGTNYGYTF
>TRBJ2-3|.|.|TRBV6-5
TGTGCCAGCAGGCCAGGGGCTAGCACAGATACGCAGTATTTT
CASRPGASTDTQYF
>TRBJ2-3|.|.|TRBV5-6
TGTGCCAGCAGTAAGACAGGCACAGATACGCAGTATTTT
CASSKTGTDTQYF
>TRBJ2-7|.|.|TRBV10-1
TGCGCCAGCAGTGCCGCTGTGGGAGGGGGTTTGTACGAGCAGTACTTC
CASSAAVGGGLYEQYF
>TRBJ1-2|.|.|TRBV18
TGTGCCAGCTCACCACGGACTTTTGAAGGCTACACCTTC
CASSPRTFEGYTF
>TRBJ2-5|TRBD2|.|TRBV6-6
TGTGCCAGCAGTTACGGGGGGGAGGGGCAAGAGACCCAGTACTTC
CASSYGGEGQETQYF
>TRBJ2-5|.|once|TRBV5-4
TGTGCCAGCAGCTTGATACAAGAGACCCAGTACTTC
CASSLIQETQYF
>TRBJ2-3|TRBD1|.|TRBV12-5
TGTGCTAGTGGCCCGGACAGGGGGCGCAGCACAGATACGCAGTATTTT
CASGPDRGRSTDTQYF
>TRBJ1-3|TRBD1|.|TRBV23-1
TGCGCCACCACAGGGGTCGGAAACACCATATATTTT
CATTGVGNTIYF
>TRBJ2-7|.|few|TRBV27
TGTGCCAGCAGTTTATCGCAGGGTACTCGCGAGCAGTACTTC
CASSLSQGTREQYF
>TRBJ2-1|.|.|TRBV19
TGTGCCAGTAGTATGAGGGCGGGCGGATTGGATGAGCAGTTCTTC
CASSMRAGGLDEQFF
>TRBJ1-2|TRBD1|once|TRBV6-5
TGTGCCAGCAGTTACGACAGGGCCCCATATGGCTACACCTTC
CASSYDRAPYGYTF
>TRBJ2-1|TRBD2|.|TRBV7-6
TGTGCCAGCAGCTTCGGGTCGGGACTAGCGGGATTCCGGCAGTTCTTC
CASSFGSGLAGFRQFF
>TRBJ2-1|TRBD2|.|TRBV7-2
TGTGCCAGCAGCTTAATGCTAGCGGGAAACAATGAGCAGTTCTTC
CASSLMLAGNNEQFF
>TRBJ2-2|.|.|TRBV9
TGTGCCAGCAGCGTAGAACAAGGGGGACGAACCGGGGAGCTGTTTTTT
CASSVEQGGRTGELFF
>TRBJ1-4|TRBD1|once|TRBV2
TGTGCCAGCAAGTCTGGACAGGGAAATGAAAAACTGTTTTTT
CASKSGQGNEKLFF
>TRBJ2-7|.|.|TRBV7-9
TGTGCCAGCAGTGGACAGAGTTACGAGCAGTACTTC
CASSGQSYEQYF
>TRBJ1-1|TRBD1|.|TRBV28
TGTGCCAGCAACCAAGGTGGACAGGGTGGCACTGAAGCTTTCTTT
CASNQGGQGGTEAFF
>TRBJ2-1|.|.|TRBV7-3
TGTGCCAGCAGCCTTACTGTTTACAATGAGCAGTTCTTC
CASSLTVYNEQFF
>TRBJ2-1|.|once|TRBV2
TGTGCCAGCATCGATTCTAGGCCCCTCTACAATGAGCAGTTCTTC
CASIDSRPLYNEQFF
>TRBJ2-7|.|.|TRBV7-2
TGTGCCAGCATCTACCAGACAGGGGAGGGCGAGCAGTACTTC
CASIYQTGEGEQYF
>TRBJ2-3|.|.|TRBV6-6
TGTGCCAGCACCCGGAGAGGGCGCACAGATACGCAGTATTTT
CASTRRGRTDTQYF
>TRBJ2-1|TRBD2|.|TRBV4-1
TGCGCCAGCAGCCAAGAACCCGGGTATCTAGCGGTTTACAATGAGCAGTTCTTC
CASSQEPGYLAVYNEQFF
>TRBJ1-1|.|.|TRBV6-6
TGTGCCAGCAGCGGGGGTGTCACTGAAGCTTTCTTT
CASSGGVTEAFF
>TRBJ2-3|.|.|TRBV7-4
TGTGCCAGCAGCCCCAGTAGTAGAGGGTCAGGATTTGATACGCAGTATTTT
CASSPSSRGSGFDTQYF
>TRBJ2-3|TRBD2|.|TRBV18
TGTGCCAGCTCACCTTCCGGGACTAGCATGGTGACAGATACGCAGTATTTT
CASSPSGTSMVTDTQYF
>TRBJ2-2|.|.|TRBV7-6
TGTGCCACCACATTAAACACCGGGGAGCTGTTTTTT
CATTLNTGELFF
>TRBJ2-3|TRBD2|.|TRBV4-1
TGCGCCAGCAGCTCTCGGCTACTAGCGGGTAGCACAGATACGCAGTATTTT
CASSSRLLAGSTDTQYF
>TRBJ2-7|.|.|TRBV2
TGTGCCAGCTCTAAGGAGGGCGTAAGCTACGAGCAGTACTTC
CASSKEGVSYEQYF
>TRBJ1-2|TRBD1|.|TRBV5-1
TGCGCCAGCAGCTTGGATGGACAGGGGATAGGCTACACCTTC
CASSLDGQGIGYTF
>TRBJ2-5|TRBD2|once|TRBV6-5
TGTGCCAGCAGTGGGACTAGTCGCCAAGAGACCCAGTACTTC
CASSGTSRQETQYF
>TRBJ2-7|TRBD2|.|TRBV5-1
TGCGCCAGCAGCCCTAGCGGGACGGTGTCCTACGAGCAGTACTTC
CASSPSGTVSYEQYF
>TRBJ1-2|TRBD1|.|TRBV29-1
TGCAGCGCTGGGACAGTATATGGCTACACCTTC
CSAGTVYGYTF
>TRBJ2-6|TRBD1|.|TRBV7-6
TGTGCCAGCAGCTGGACAGGGGACGGGGCCAACGTCCTGACTTTC
CASSWTGDGANVLTF
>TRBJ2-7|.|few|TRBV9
TGTGCCAGCAGCGTAGCTCCGGGAGAAGGTAGCGAGCAGTACTTC
CASSVAPGEGSEQYF
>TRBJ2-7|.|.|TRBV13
TGTGCCAGCAGCCCACCCCGGGACACGTCCTACGAGCAGTACTTC
CASSPPRDTSYEQYF
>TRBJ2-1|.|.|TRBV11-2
TGTGCCAGCAGCTTACCCCTTCTGGGCTACAGTCTGTACAATGAGCAGTTCTTC
CASSLPLLGYSLYNEQFF
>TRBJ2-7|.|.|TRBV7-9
TGTGCCAGCAGCCCCTGGGGGGACTCCGGCTCCTACGAGCAGTACTTC
CASSPWGDSGSYEQYF
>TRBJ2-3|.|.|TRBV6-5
TGTGCCAGCAGTTACACCTACCAGGGGGATACGCAGTATTTT
CASSYTYQGDTQYF
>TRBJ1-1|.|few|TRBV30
TGTGCCTGGAGTGACAGGCGATCTGAAGCTTTCTTT
CAWSDRRSEAFF
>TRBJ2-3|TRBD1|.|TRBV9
TGTGCCAGCAGCGCGATCGAGGGGGCGGACACAGATACGCAGTATTTT
CASSAIEGADTDTQYF
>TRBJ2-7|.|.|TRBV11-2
TGTGCCAGCAGCCCAGGCAGGCCTTCCTACGAGCAGTACTTC
CASSPGRPSYEQYF
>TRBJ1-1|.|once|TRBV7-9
TGTGCCAGCAGCTTGTCTGGCGACAGCTACTTAAATGAAGCTTTCTTT
CASSLSGDSYLNEAFF
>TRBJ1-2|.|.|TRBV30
TGTGCCTGGACTACAGCTAACTATGGCTACACCTTC
CAWTTANYGYTF
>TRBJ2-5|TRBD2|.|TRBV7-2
TGTGCCAGCAGCTTACGCCACCTGGTTACGCGGGAGTTTCAAGAGACCCAGTACTTC
CASSLRHLVTREFQETQYF
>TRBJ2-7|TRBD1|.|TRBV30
TGTGCCTGGAGTTGGGGACAGGGCGTTAACGAGCAGTACTTC
CAWSWGQGVNEQYF
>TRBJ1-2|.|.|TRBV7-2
TGTGCCAGCAGCTTGGGCGTCTATGGCTACACCTTC
CASSLGVYGYTF
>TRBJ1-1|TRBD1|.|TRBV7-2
TGTGCCAGCAGCTGGGGGACAGGGCTCACTGAAGCTTTCTTT
CASSWGTGLTEAFF
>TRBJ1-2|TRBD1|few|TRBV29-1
TGCAGCGTTGAGGGGCACAGGGGCTACTATGGCTACACCTTC
CSVEGHRGYYGYTF
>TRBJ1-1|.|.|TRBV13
TGTGCCAGCAGCTTAGGATCGTTAGCGAGTCTGAACACTGAAGCTTTCTTT
CASSLGSLASLNTEAFF
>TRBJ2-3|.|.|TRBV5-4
TGTGCCAGCAGAAAAGAAAGTGGGAGGTGGGGCACAGATACGCAGTATTTT
CASRKESGRWGTDTQYF
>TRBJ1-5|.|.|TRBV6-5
TGTGCCAGCAGTTATCGAGACACGGGGGATTGGCCCCAGCATTTT
CASSYRDTGDWPQHF